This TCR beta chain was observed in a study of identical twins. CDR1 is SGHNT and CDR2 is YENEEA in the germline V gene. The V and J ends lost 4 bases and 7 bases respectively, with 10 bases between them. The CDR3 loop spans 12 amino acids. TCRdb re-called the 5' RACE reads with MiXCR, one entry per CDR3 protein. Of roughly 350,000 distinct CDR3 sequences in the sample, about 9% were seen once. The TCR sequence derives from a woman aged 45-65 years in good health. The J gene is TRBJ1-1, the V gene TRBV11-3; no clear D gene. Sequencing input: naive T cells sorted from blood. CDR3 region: CASSSHMGEAFF. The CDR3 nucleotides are TGTGCCAGCAGCTCCCATATGGGTGAAGCTTTCTTT. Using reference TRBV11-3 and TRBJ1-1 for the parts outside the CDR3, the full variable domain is EAGVVQSPRYKIIEKKQPVAFWCNPISGHNTLYWYLQNLGQGPELLIRYENEEAVDDSQLPKDRFSAERLKGVDSTLKIQPAELGDSAVYLCASSSHMGEAFFGQGTRLTVV.